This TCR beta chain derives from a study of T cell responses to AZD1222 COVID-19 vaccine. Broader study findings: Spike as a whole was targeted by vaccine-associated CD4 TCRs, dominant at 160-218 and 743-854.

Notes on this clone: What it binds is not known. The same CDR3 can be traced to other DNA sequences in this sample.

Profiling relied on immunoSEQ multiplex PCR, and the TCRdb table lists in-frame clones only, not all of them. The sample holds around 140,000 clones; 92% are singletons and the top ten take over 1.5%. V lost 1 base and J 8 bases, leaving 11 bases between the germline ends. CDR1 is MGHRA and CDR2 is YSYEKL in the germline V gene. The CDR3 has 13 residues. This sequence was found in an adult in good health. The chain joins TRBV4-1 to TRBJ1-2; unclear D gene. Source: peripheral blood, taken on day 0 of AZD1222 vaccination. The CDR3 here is CASSQAGRRGYTF. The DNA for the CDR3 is TGCGCCAGCAGCCAAGCCGGCCGTCGGGGCTACACCTTC.